This T cell receptor beta chain was captured by sequencing in a study of shared clonotypes between healthy human individuals. Concerning this clone itself: Its antigen is still unknown. Other DNA sequences within the sample encode an identical CDR3.

Overall study findings and caveats: Collection of samples was limited to blood; tissue repertoires likely differ.

TCRdb's table, derived via immunoSEQ multiplex PCR, lists solely in-frame clones and lacks some. This table holds 550,000 to 600,000 clones, around 78% found once. Trimming removed 3 bases from V and 2 bases from J, with 10 bases in between. Germline CDR1 is SEHNR and CDR2 is FQNEAQ (reference sequence). The CDR3 is 14 residues long. This clonotype was sampled from a woman aged 40 to 50 in good health. Some clones in this sample may be carry-over from other donors' samples. The sequenced material came from PBMCs. The chain carries TRBV7-9 and TRBJ1-1; D perhaps matches TRBD1 (5 bases). The CDR3: CASSFGTGNTEAFF. Here the CDR3 DNA reads TGTGCCAGCAGCTTCGGTACAGGTAACACTGAAGCTTTCTTT. The full variable domain, in which reference TRBV7-9 and TRBJ1-1 provide the parts outside the CDR3, is DTGVSQNPRHKITKRGQNVTFRCDPISEHNRLYWYRQTLGQGPEFLTYFQNEAQLEKSRLLSDRFSAERPKGSFSTLEIQRTEQGDSAMYLCASSFGTGNTEAFFGQGTRLTVV.